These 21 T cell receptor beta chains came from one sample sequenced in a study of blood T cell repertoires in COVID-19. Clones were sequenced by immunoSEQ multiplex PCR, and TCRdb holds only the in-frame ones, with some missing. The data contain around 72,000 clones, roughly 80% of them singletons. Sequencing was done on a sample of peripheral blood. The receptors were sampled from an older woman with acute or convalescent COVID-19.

CDR3 DNA: TGTGCCACCAGTGATAACAGGGACACCGGGGAGCTGTTTTTT. Translating gives CATSDNRDTGELFF. This chain joins TRBV24-1 and TRBJ2-2, with a weak D call TRBD1 (6 bases). CDR1 KGHDR and CDR2 SFDVKD come from the germline V gene. Trimming removed 3 bases from V and 3 bases from J, with 7 bases in between. The CDR3 runs to 14 residues.

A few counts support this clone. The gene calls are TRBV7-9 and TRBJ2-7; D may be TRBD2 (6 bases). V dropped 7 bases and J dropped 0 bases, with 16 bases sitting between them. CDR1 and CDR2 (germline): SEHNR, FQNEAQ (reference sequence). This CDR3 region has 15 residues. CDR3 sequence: CASTPVGGISYEQYF. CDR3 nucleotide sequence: TGTGCCAGCACTCCCGTGGGCGGGATCTCCTACGAGCAGTACTTC. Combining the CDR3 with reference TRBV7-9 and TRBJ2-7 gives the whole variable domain DTGVSQNPRHKITKRGQNVTFRCDPISEHNRLYWYRQTLGQGPEFLTYFQNEAQLEKSRLLSDRFSAERPKGSFSTLEIQRTEQGDSAMYLCASTPVGGISYEQYFGPGTRLTVT.

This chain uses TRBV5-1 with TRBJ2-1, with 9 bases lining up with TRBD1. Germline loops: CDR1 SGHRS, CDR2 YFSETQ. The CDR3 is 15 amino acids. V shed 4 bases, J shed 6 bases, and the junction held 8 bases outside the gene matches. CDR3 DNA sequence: TGCGCCAGCAGCCCACAGGGGGCACTAGCCAATGAGCAGTTCTTC. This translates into CASSPQGALANEQFF.

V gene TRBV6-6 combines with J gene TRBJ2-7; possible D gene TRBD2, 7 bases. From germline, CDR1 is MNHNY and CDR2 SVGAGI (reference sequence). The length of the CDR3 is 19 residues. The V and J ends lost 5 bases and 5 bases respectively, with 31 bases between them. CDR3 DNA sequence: TGTGCCAGCAGTCCAACCCCAAGCATTACAAGGGGGGGGAGAAACGAGCAGTACTTC. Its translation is CASSPTPSITRGGRNEQYF.

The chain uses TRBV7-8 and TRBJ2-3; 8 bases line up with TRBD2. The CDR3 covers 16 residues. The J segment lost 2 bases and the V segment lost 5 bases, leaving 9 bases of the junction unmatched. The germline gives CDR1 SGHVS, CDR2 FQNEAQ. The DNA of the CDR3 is TGTGCCAGCAGCATCTTCAGCGGACTAGCCACAGATACGCAGTATTTT. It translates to CASSIFSGLATDTQYF.

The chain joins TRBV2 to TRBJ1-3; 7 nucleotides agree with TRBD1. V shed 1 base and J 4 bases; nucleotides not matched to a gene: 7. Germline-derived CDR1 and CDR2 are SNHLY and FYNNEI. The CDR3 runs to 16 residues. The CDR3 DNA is TGTGCCAGCAGTGAAGAAGGGGGCGCCAGGGGAAACACCATATATTTT. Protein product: CASSEEGGARGNTIYF.

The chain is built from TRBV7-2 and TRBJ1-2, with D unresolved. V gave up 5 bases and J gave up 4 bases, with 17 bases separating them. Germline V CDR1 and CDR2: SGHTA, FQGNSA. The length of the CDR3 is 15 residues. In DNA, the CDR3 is TGTGCCAGCAGCGGTGGACTCCGGAGGAGCTATGGCTACACCTTC. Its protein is CASSGGLRRSYGYTF.

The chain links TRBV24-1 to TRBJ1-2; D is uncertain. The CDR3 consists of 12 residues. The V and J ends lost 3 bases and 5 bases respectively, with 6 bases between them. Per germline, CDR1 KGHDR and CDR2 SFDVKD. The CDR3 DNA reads TGTGCCACCAGTGATACTGCATATGGCTACACCTTC. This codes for CATSDTAYGYTF.

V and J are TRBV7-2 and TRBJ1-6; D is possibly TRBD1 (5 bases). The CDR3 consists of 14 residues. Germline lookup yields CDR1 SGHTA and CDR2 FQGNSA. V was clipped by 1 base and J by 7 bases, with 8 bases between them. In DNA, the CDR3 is TGTGCCAGCAGCTTAGGGTGGACAAATTCACCCCTCCACTTT. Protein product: CASSLGWTNSPLHF.

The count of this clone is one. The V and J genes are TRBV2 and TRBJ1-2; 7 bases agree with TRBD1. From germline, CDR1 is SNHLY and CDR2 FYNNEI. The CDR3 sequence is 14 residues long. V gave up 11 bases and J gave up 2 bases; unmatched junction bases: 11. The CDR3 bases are TGTGCCGCGAAACGCCGGGACAGAAACTATGGCTACACCTTC. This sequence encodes CAAKRRDRNYGYTF.

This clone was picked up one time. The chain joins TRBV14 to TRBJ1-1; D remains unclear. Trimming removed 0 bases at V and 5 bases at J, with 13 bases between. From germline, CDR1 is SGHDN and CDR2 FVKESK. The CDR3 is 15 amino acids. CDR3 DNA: TGTGCCAGCAGCCAAGAATCCGGGGATGGAACTGAAGCTTTCTTT. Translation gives CASSQESGDGTEAFF.

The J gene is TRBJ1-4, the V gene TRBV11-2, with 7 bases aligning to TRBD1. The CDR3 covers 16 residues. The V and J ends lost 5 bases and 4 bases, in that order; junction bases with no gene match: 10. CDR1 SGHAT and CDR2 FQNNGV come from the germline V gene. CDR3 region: CASSQGPGQHNEKLFF. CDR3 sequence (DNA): TGTGCCAGCAGCCAAGGACCGGGACAGCATAATGAAAAACTGTTTTTT. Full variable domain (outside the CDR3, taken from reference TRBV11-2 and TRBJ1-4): EAGVAQSPRYKIIEKRQSVAFWCNPISGHATLYWYQQILGQGPKLLIQFQNNGVVDDSQLPKDRFSAERLKGVDSTLKIQPAKLEDSAVYLCASSQGPGQHNEKLFFGSGTQLSVL.

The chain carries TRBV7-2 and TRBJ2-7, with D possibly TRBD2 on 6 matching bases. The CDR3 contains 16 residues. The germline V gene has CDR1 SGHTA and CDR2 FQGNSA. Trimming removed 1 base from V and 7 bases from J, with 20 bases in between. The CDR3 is CASSLDPASARLEQYF. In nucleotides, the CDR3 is TGTGCCAGCAGCTTAGATCCTGCTAGCGCCCGGTTAGAGCAGTACTTC.

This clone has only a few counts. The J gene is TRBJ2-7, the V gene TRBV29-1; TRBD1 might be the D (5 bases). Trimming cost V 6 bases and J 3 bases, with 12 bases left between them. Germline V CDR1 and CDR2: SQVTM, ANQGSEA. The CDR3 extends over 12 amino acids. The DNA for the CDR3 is TGCAGCGTCCGGGTCCAGGGCTACGAGCAGTACTTC. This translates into CSVRVQGYEQYF.

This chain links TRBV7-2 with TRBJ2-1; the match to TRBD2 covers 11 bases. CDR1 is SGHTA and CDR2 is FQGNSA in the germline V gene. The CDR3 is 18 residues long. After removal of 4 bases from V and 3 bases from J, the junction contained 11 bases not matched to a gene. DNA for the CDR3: TGTGCCAGCAGCTCGACAGCCCTTAGCGGGAGGGACTACAATGAGCAGTTCTTC. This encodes CASSSTALSGRDYNEQFF.

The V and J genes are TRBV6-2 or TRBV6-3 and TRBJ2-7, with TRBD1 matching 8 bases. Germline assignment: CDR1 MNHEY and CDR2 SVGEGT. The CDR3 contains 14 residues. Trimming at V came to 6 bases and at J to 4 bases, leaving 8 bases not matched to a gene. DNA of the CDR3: TGTGCCAGCAGATACGGGACAGGTCGGTACGAGCAGTACTTC. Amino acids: CASRYGTGRYEQYF.

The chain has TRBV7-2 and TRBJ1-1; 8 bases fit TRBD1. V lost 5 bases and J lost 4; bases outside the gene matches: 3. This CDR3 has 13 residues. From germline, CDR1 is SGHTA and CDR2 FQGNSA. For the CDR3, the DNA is TGTGCCAGCAGCATTCAGGGGGCCACTGAAGCTTTCTTT. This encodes CASSIQGATEAFF.

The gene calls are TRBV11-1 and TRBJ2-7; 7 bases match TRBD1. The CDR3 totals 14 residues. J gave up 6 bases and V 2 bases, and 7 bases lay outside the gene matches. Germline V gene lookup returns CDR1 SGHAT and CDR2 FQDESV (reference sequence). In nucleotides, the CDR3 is TGTGCCAGCAGCTTACCGACAGGGCATCGCGAGCAGTACTTC. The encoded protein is CASSLPTGHREQYF.

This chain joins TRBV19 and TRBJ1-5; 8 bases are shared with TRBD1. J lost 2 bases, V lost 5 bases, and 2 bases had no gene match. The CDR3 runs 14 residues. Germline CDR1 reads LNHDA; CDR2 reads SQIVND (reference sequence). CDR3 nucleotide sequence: TGTGCCAGTAGTGGGACAGGTCGCAATCAGCCCCAGCATTTT. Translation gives CASSGTGRNQPQHF.

The CDR3 DNA reads as TGTGCCAGCAGTTCCCCGAGTGGGACTAGCGGGAGGTGGTCCTACAATGAGCAGTTCTTC. Amino acids: CASSSPSGTSGRWSYNEQFF. The chain carries TRBV28 and TRBJ2-1; 15 bases are a match to TRBD2. The V gene's germline CDR1 is MDHEN and CDR2 SYDVKM. The CDR3 has 20 residues. V shed 4 bases, J shed 1 base, and the junction held 11 bases outside the gene matches. The full variable domain, completed using reference TRBV28 and TRBJ2-1, is DVKVTQSSRYLVKRTGEKVFLECVQDMDHENMFWYRQDPGLGLRLIYFSYDVKMKEKGDIPEGYSVSREKKERFSLILESASTNQTSMYLCASSSPSGTSGRWSYNEQFFGPGTRLTVL.

CDR3 nucleotide sequence: TGTGCCATCAGTGAGTCGTCAGGGGGCGGCGGCTACACCTTC. This sequence encodes CAISESSGGGGYTF. The V and J genes are TRBV10-3 and TRBJ1-2; 8 nucleotides agree with TRBD1. V was clipped by 0 bases and J by 8 bases; unmatched bases: 5. The CDR3 totals 14 residues. CDR1 is ENHRY, CDR2 SYGVKD, per germline.